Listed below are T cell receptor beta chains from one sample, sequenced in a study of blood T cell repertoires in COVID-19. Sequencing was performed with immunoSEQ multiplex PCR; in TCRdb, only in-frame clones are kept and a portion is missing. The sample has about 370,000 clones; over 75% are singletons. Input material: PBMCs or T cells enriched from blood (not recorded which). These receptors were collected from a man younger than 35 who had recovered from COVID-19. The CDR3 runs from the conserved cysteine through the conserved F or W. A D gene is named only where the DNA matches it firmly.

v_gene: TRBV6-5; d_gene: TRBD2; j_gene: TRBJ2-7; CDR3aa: CASRAGGPYEQYF
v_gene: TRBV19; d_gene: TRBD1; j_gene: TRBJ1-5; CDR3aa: CASSIGGDRGQPQHF
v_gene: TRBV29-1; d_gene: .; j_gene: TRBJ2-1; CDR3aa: CSVGVSYNEQFF
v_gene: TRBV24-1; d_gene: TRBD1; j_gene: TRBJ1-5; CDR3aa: CATSDQGQSPYSNQPQHF
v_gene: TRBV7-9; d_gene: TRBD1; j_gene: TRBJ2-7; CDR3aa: CASSAAGTATYEQYF
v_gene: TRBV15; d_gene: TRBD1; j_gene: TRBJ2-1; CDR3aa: CATSRGQGTYNEQFF
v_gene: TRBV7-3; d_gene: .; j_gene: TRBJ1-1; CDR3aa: CASSLNGGTTEAFF
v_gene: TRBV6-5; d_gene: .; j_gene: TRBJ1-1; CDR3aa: CASSRAGVMNTEAFF
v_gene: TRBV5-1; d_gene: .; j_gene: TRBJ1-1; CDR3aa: CATQQGVNTEAFF
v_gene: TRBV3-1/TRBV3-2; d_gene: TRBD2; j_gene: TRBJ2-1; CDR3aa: CASSQSGGSYNEQFF
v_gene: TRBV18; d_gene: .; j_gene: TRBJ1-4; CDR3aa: CASSPGGRTTNEKLFF
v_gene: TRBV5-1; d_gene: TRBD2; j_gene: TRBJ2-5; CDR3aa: CASSTSGGRETQYF
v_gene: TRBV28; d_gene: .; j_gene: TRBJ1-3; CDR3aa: CASSPETGHYF
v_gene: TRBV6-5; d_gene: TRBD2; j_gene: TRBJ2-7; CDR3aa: CASSYPSGTSAHEQYF
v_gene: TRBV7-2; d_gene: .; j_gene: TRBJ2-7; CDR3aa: CASSLGAAQYEQYF
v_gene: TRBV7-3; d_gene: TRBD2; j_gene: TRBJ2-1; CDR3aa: CASSSTTSGVTYNEQFF
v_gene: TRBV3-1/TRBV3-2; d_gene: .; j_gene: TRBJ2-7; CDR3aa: CASSLTDEQYF
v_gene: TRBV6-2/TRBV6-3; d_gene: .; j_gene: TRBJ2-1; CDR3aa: CASSTLWKGRTQGGGQFF